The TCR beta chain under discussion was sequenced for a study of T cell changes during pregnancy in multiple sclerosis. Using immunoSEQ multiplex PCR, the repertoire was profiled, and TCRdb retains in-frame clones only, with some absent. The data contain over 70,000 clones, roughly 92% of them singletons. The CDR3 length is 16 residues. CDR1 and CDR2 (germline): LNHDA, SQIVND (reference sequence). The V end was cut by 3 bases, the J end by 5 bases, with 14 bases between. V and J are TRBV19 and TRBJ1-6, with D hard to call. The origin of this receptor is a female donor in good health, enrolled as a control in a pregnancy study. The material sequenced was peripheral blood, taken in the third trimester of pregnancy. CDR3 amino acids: CASSIEGSPNNSPLHF. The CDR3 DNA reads TGTGCCAGTAGTATCGAGGGCTCGCCGAATAATTCACCCCTCCACTTT.